This T cell receptor beta chain was profiled in a study of cytomegalovirus exposure and HLA in healthy donors. Study context: Ancestry clustering placed 70% to 90% of about 400 genotyped donors in the Caucasian-associated cluster.

Both 60 Vbeta primers and 13 Jbeta primers went into the PCR. Only in-frame clones appear in the TCRdb table, and some are missing; sequencing was by immunoSEQ multiplex PCR. The sample has about 170,000 clones, 73% seen once. Comment on this clone: Its matching antigen is unknown.

Germline V gives CDR1 MGHRA, CDR2 YSYEKL. V lost 4 bases, J lost 3 bases, and 13 bases lay in between. This CDR3 has 15 amino acids. Regarding the study as a whole: As was reported, the classifier diagnosed cytomegalovirus status with high specificity and sensitivity.

The chain joins TRBV4-1 to TRBJ2-1, with D possibly matching TRBD1 (5 bases). Sequencing was performed on PBMCs. This TCR came from a woman between 18 and 29 years old in good health and CMV-seropositive. The CDR3 region has the DNA TGCGCCAGCAGCCCTACACAGGTTAACTACAATGAGCAGTTCTTC. Translated: CASSPTQVNYNEQFF.